This T cell receptor (beta chain) was retrieved from a study of identical twins. Study results and limitations: Excess sharing by twins proved weaker in beta out-of-frame sequences.

TCRdb independently ran MiXCR on the 5' RACE reads; one entry per CDR3 protein. Among 1.5 million to 2 million distinct CDR3 sequences listed, less than 35% were seen once. This clonotype was picked up a small number of times. As yet, its antigen is unknown. This TCR was recovered from a newborn girl in good health. The specimen sequenced was cord blood.

DNA for the CDR3: TGTGCCAGCAGTGAACAGGGAGGCTGGTACAATGAGCAGTTCTTC. It yields the protein CASSEQGGWYNEQFF. The chain carries TRBV6-1 and TRBJ2-1, with D perhaps TRBD2 (6 bases). V was cut by 2 bases and J by 4 bases, with 12 bases left in between. Germline CDR1 is MNHNS and CDR2 is SASEGT. The CDR3 length is 15 residues.